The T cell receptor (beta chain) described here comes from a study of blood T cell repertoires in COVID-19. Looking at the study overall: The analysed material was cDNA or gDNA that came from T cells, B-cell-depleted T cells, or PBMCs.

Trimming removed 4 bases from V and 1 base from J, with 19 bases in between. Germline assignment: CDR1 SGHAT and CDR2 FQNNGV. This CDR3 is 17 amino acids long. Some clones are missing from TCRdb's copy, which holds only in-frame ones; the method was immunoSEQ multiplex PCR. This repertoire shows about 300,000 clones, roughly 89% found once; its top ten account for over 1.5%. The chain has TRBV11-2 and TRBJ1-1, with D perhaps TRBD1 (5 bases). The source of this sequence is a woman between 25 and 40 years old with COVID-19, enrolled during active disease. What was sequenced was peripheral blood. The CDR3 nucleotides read TGTGCCAGCAGCTCCCCTCTTGCGGGACTCCGGAACACTGAAGCTTTCTTT. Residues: CASSSPLAGLRNTEAFF. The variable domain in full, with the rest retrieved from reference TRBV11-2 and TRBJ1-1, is EAGVAQSPRYKIIEKRQSVAFWCNPISGHATLYWYQQILGQGPKLLIQFQNNGVVDDSQLPKDRFSAERLKGVDSTLKIQPAKLEDSAVYLCASSSPLAGLRNTEAFFGQGTRLTVV.